A selection of T cell receptor beta chains follows, all from one sample in a study of shared clonotypes between healthy human individuals. The table came from immunoSEQ multiplex PCR; TCRdb's copy has only in-frame clones and leaves some out. The sample consists of around 500,000 clones, roughly 77% of them appearing once. The sequenced sample consisted of PBMCs. All receptors come from a woman aged 40-49 years in good health. Some clones in this sample may be carry-over from other donors' samples. Both conserved end residues are part of each CDR3. Fields, in order: J gene, D gene, clone size, CDR3 length, V gene, CDR3 DNA, CDR3 protein. A D gene is named only where the DNA matches it firmly. For some rows the clone size is stated as once, few or many, or as a class when expanded; others skip it.

J gene: TRBJ2-1; D gene: .; clone size: .; CDR3 length: 16; V gene: TRBV11-3; CDR3 DNA: TGTGCCAGCAGCTTAGGAGGCGGAAAAGTCTACAATGAGCAGTTCTTC; CDR3 protein: CASSLGGGKVYNEQFF
J gene: TRBJ1-1; D gene: .; clone size: .; CDR3 length: 13; V gene: TRBV6-6; CDR3 DNA: TGTGCCAGCAGAAGACAGGCCAACACTGAAGCTTTCTTT; CDR3 protein: CASRRQANTEAFF
J gene: TRBJ1-5; D gene: .; clone size: .; CDR3 length: 13; V gene: TRBV28; CDR3 DNA: TGTGCCAGCGGGGATTATAGCAATCAGCCCCAGCATTTT; CDR3 protein: CASGDYSNQPQHF
J gene: TRBJ2-1; D gene: .; clone size: .; CDR3 length: 11; V gene: TRBV29-1; CDR3 DNA: TGCAGCGTTGGGAGTTCAGGGAGGCAGTTCTTC; CDR3 protein: CSVGSSGRQFF
J gene: TRBJ1-4; D gene: TRBD1; clone size: .; CDR3 length: 18; V gene: TRBV18; CDR3 DNA: TGTGCCAGCTCACCGAGTTGGGGACAGGGGACGGCTAATGAAAAACTGTTTTTT; CDR3 protein: CASSPSWGQGTANEKLFF
J gene: TRBJ1-2; D gene: .; clone size: .; CDR3 length: 15; V gene: TRBV9; CDR3 DNA: TGTGCCAGCAGCGTAGCCGGCAGGGCAGGCTATGGCTACACCTTC; CDR3 protein: CASSVAGRAGYGYTF
J gene: TRBJ1-4; D gene: TRBD1; clone size: .; CDR3 length: 16; V gene: TRBV10-1; CDR3 DNA: TGCGCCAGCCGAAGTTCGGGGGGGACAGGGGACGAAAAACTGTTTTTT; CDR3 protein: CASRSSGGTGDEKLFF
J gene: TRBJ2-2; D gene: TRBD2; clone size: .; CDR3 length: 21; V gene: TRBV4-3; CDR3 DNA: TGCGCCAGCAGCCAAGAGATCTGGACTAGCGGGAGGTCCCTAGGAACCGGGGAGCTGTTTTTT; CDR3 protein: CASSQEIWTSGRSLGTGELFF
J gene: TRBJ2-3; D gene: TRBD2; clone size: .; CDR3 length: 18; V gene: TRBV4-1; CDR3 DNA: TGCGCCAGCAGCCCGGGACTAGCGGGAGGGCCGAGCACAGATACGCAGTATTTT; CDR3 protein: CASSPGLAGGPSTDTQYF
J gene: TRBJ2-1; D gene: TRBD1; clone size: .; CDR3 length: 15; V gene: TRBV11-3; CDR3 DNA: TGTGCCAGCAGCTCCAGGGGGAGTACTTTCAATGAGCAGTTCTTC; CDR3 protein: CASSSRGSTFNEQFF
J gene: TRBJ1-5; D gene: .; clone size: .; CDR3 length: 14; V gene: TRBV6-1; CDR3 DNA: TGTGCCAGCAGTGCTTTACATAGCAATCAGCCCCAGCATTTT; CDR3 protein: CASSALHSNQPQHF
J gene: TRBJ1-2; D gene: .; clone size: .; CDR3 length: 12; V gene: TRBV28; CDR3 DNA: TGTGCCAGCAGTTTTGGGCGTTATGGCTACACCTTC; CDR3 protein: CASSFGRYGYTF
J gene: TRBJ2-2; D gene: .; clone size: .; CDR3 length: 14; V gene: TRBV9; CDR3 DNA: TGTGCCAGCAGCGAACGACTCCACACCGGGGAGCTGTTTTTT; CDR3 protein: CASSERLHTGELFF
J gene: TRBJ1-1; D gene: .; clone size: .; CDR3 length: 14; V gene: TRBV18; CDR3 DNA: TGTGCCAGCTCACCGTGGGGGGTGAACACTGAAGCTTTCTTT; CDR3 protein: CASSPWGVNTEAFF
J gene: TRBJ2-6; D gene: TRBD2; clone size: .; CDR3 length: 16; V gene: TRBV5-1; CDR3 DNA: TGCGCCAGCAGCTTGGCCGGGAGGGCTGGGGCCAACGTCCTGACTTTC; CDR3 protein: CASSLAGRAGANVLTF
J gene: TRBJ1-2; D gene: .; clone size: .; CDR3 length: 13; V gene: TRBV28; CDR3 DNA: TGTGCCAGCAGTTTTCGGCAGGGAGTAGGCTACACCTTC; CDR3 protein: CASSFRQGVGYTF
J gene: TRBJ2-5; D gene: .; clone size: .; CDR3 length: 14; V gene: TRBV2; CDR3 DNA: TGTGCCAGCAGTTACCTAGCAGAACAAGAGACCCAGTACTTC; CDR3 protein: CASSYLAEQETQYF
J gene: TRBJ1-1; D gene: .; clone size: .; CDR3 length: 11; V gene: TRBV20-1; CDR3 DNA: TGCAGTGCTAGAGAGGGACTTGAAGCTTTCTTT; CDR3 protein: CSAREGLEAFF
J gene: TRBJ1-2; D gene: TRBD1; clone size: few; CDR3 length: 14; V gene: TRBV18; CDR3 DNA: TGTGCCAGCTCCGAGGGACAGGGCTTAGGAGGCTACACCTTC; CDR3 protein: CASSEGQGLGGYTF
J gene: TRBJ1-1; D gene: TRBD1; clone size: .; CDR3 length: 15; V gene: TRBV4-2; CDR3 DNA: TGTGCCAGCAGCCAAAACCTGGACAGGGTCACTGAAGCTTTCTTT; CDR3 protein: CASSQNLDRVTEAFF
J gene: TRBJ2-5; D gene: .; clone size: once; CDR3 length: 13; V gene: TRBV11-2; CDR3 DNA: TGTGCCAGCAGCCGGGACGGTCAAGAGACCCAGTACTTC; CDR3 protein: CASSRDGQETQYF
J gene: TRBJ2-7; D gene: .; clone size: .; CDR3 length: 14; V gene: TRBV5-6; CDR3 DNA: TGTGCCAGCAGCTTGTTCAGGTTTTCCTACGAGCAGTACTTC; CDR3 protein: CASSLFRFSYEQYF
J gene: TRBJ2-7; D gene: TRBD1; clone size: .; CDR3 length: 14; V gene: TRBV6-1; CDR3 DNA: TGTGCCAGCAGTTTACGGACAGGGGGTTACGAGCAGTACTTC; CDR3 protein: CASSLRTGGYEQYF
J gene: TRBJ2-5; D gene: .; clone size: .; CDR3 length: 13; V gene: TRBV5-1; CDR3 DNA: TGCGCCAGCAGCTTCTACGGACTGGAGACCCAGTACTTC; CDR3 protein: CASSFYGLETQYF
J gene: TRBJ2-7; D gene: .; clone size: .; CDR3 length: 14; V gene: TRBV11-2; CDR3 DNA: TGTGCCAGCAGCTTAGGGGGCCTCTCCTACGAGCAGTACTTC; CDR3 protein: CASSLGGLSYEQYF
J gene: TRBJ2-5; D gene: .; clone size: .; CDR3 length: 15; V gene: TRBV9; CDR3 DNA: TGTGCCAGCAGCGTAGCGGCAGGGAGGATGGAGACCCAGTACTTC; CDR3 protein: CASSVAAGRMETQYF
J gene: TRBJ1-6; D gene: TRBD1; clone size: .; CDR3 length: 15; V gene: TRBV28; CDR3 DNA: TGTGCCAGCAGTGCACAGGGGGCGCAGAATTCACCCCTCCACTTT; CDR3 protein: CASSAQGAQNSPLHF
J gene: TRBJ2-1; D gene: TRBD2; clone size: many; CDR3 length: 14; V gene: TRBV6-4; CDR3 DNA: TGTGCCAGCTCCCTAGCGGGAGGGCCGAATGAGCAGTTCTTC; CDR3 protein: CASSLAGGPNEQFF
J gene: TRBJ2-2; D gene: TRBD2; clone size: .; CDR3 length: 21; V gene: TRBV4-1; CDR3 DNA: TGCGCCAGCAGCCGAGTTTATAGTCCTAGCGGGAGGGCCTGGAACACCGGGGAGCTGTTTTTT; CDR3 protein: CASSRVYSPSGRAWNTGELFF
J gene: TRBJ2-3; D gene: TRBD2; clone size: .; CDR3 length: 14; V gene: TRBV5-1; CDR3 DNA: TGCGCCAGCAGCTTCGGTAGCGGGAGTGATACGCAGTATTTT; CDR3 protein: CASSFGSGSDTQYF
J gene: TRBJ1-5; D gene: TRBD1; clone size: few; CDR3 length: 13; V gene: TRBV7-9; CDR3 DNA: TGTGCCAGCAGCCCCCAGGGGGGTCAGCCCCAGCATTTT; CDR3 protein: CASSPQGGQPQHF
J gene: TRBJ2-1; D gene: .; clone size: .; CDR3 length: 13; V gene: TRBV9; CDR3 DNA: TGTGCCAGCAGCGTGGGACGGGACAATGAGCAGTTCTTC; CDR3 protein: CASSVGRDNEQFF
J gene: TRBJ2-5; D gene: .; clone size: .; CDR3 length: 15; V gene: TRBV14; CDR3 DNA: TGTGCCAGCAGCCAAGCCCATACTAGCAGGGAGACCCAGTACTTC; CDR3 protein: CASSQAHTSRETQYF
J gene: TRBJ2-3; D gene: .; clone size: .; CDR3 length: 14; V gene: TRBV5-1; CDR3 DNA: TGCGCCAGCAGCTTGATAGGGGGGTCCGATACGCAGTATTTT; CDR3 protein: CASSLIGGSDTQYF
J gene: TRBJ2-1; D gene: TRBD2; clone size: many; CDR3 length: 15; V gene: TRBV5-1; CDR3 DNA: TGCGCCAGCAGCTTAGCGGGGACCGATAACTCTGAGCAGTTCTTC; CDR3 protein: CASSLAGTDNSEQFF
J gene: TRBJ1-5; D gene: .; clone size: .; CDR3 length: 15; V gene: TRBV7-2; CDR3 DNA: TGTGCCAGCAGCTTAGCTCAGGGGCAAGGTCAGCCCCAGCATTTT; CDR3 protein: CASSLAQGQGQPQHF
J gene: TRBJ2-7; D gene: .; clone size: .; CDR3 length: 18; V gene: TRBV21-1; CDR3 DNA: TGTGCCAGCAGCAAAGCGCTCGGGGTCGCTAGCGCCTCCTACGAGCAGTACTTC; CDR3 protein: CASSKALGVASASYEQYF
J gene: TRBJ1-5; D gene: .; clone size: .; CDR3 length: 13; V gene: TRBV5-5; CDR3 DNA: TGTGCCAGCAGCTTGTCCACGAATCAGCCCCAGCATTTT; CDR3 protein: CASSLSTNQPQHF
J gene: TRBJ2-2; D gene: .; clone size: .; CDR3 length: 14; V gene: TRBV11-2; CDR3 DNA: TGTGCCAGCAGCTTGGACCGAAGCACCGGGGAGCTGTTTTTT; CDR3 protein: CASSLDRSTGELFF
J gene: TRBJ1-5; D gene: .; clone size: .; CDR3 length: 16; V gene: TRBV28; CDR3 DNA: TGTGCCAGCAGTTTTAGGCCAGGTTATAGCAATCAGCCCCAGCATTTT; CDR3 protein: CASSFRPGYSNQPQHF
J gene: TRBJ1-4; D gene: .; clone size: once; CDR3 length: 18; V gene: TRBV2; CDR3 DNA: TGTGCCGGCAGTGATGGACGGAGTCTCCTAGTCGACAATGAAAAACTGTTTTTT; CDR3 protein: CAGSDGRSLLVDNEKLFF
J gene: TRBJ1-2; D gene: .; clone size: .; CDR3 length: 12; V gene: TRBV28; CDR3 DNA: TGTGCCAGCAGCCGTCCAGCACGGGGCTACACCTTC; CDR3 protein: CASSRPARGYTF
J gene: TRBJ2-7; D gene: TRBD2; clone size: .; CDR3 length: 13; V gene: TRBV2; CDR3 DNA: TGTGCCAGCAGACGACTAGCGTCTGACGAGCAGTACTTC; CDR3 protein: CASRRLASDEQYF
J gene: TRBJ2-7; D gene: TRBD1; clone size: .; CDR3 length: 14; V gene: TRBV5-1; CDR3 DNA: TGCGCCAGCAGCTCCGGGACAGGACTCTACGAGCAGTACTTC; CDR3 protein: CASSSGTGLYEQYF
J gene: TRBJ2-1; D gene: .; clone size: .; CDR3 length: 14; V gene: TRBV27; CDR3 DNA: TGTGCCAGCAGTTTGGACTCCCCCTACAATGAGCAGTTCTTC; CDR3 protein: CASSLDSPYNEQFF
J gene: TRBJ2-1; D gene: TRBD2; clone size: .; CDR3 length: 18; V gene: TRBV7-3; CDR3 DNA: TGTGCCAGCAGCTTGGTGTCCGGGACTAGTCCCGGAGACAATGAGCAGTTCTTC; CDR3 protein: CASSLVSGTSPGDNEQFF
J gene: TRBJ2-3; D gene: .; clone size: .; CDR3 length: 16; V gene: TRBV7-6; CDR3 DNA: TGTGCCAGCAGCGGAGATGCGGGCCCAAAGGCAGATACGCAGTATTTT; CDR3 protein: CASSGDAGPKADTQYF
J gene: TRBJ2-5; D gene: .; clone size: .; CDR3 length: 14; V gene: TRBV27; CDR3 DNA: TGTGCCAGCAGCTTTTCCGGGACCCTAGAAACCCAGTACTTC; CDR3 protein: CASSFSGTLETQYF
J gene: TRBJ2-2; D gene: .; clone size: once; CDR3 length: 14; V gene: TRBV29-1; CDR3 DNA: TGCAGCGTTGAAGATCGGACCCCTGCCGGGGAGCTGTTTTTT; CDR3 protein: CSVEDRTPAGELFF
J gene: TRBJ1-2; D gene: .; clone size: .; CDR3 length: 13; V gene: TRBV28; CDR3 DNA: TGTGCCAGCAGTTTTTTCGGCAGCTCTGGCTACACCTTC; CDR3 protein: CASSFFGSSGYTF
J gene: TRBJ1-5; D gene: .; clone size: .; CDR3 length: 13; V gene: TRBV30; CDR3 DNA: TGTGCCTGGAGCAGTCAGGGTGACCAGCCCCAGCATTTT; CDR3 protein: CAWSSQGDQPQHF
J gene: TRBJ1-1; D gene: .; clone size: .; CDR3 length: 15; V gene: TRBV10-2; CDR3 DNA: TGCGCCAGCAGTGAGTCTCTTATTTCGGGCACTGAAGCTTTCTTT; CDR3 protein: CASSESLISGTEAFF
J gene: TRBJ2-7; D gene: TRBD2; clone size: many; CDR3 length: 14; V gene: TRBV6-1; CDR3 DNA: TGTGCCAGCAGTGAGACCGGGGGGAAAAACGAGCAGTACTTC; CDR3 protein: CASSETGGKNEQYF
J gene: TRBJ1-2; D gene: .; clone size: .; CDR3 length: 14; V gene: TRBV4-2; CDR3 DNA: TGTGCCAGCAGCCAAGATTTATTGGGATATGGCTACACCTTC; CDR3 protein: CASSQDLLGYGYTF